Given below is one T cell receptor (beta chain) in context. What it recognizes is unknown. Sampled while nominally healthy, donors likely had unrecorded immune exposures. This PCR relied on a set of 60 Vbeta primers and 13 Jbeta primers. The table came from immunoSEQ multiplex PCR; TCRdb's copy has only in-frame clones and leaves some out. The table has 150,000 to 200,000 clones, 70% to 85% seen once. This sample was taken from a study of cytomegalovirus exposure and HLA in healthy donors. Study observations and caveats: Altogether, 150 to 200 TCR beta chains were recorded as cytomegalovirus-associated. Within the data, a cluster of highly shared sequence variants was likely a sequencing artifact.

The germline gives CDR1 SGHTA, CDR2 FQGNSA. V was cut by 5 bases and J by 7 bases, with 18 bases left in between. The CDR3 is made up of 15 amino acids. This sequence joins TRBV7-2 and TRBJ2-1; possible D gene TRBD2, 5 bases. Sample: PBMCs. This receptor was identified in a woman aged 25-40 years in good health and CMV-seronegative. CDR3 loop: CASSPREGSRNEQFF. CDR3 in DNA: TGTGCCAGCAGCCCCCGTGAGGGCTCTAGGAATGAGCAGTTCTTC.